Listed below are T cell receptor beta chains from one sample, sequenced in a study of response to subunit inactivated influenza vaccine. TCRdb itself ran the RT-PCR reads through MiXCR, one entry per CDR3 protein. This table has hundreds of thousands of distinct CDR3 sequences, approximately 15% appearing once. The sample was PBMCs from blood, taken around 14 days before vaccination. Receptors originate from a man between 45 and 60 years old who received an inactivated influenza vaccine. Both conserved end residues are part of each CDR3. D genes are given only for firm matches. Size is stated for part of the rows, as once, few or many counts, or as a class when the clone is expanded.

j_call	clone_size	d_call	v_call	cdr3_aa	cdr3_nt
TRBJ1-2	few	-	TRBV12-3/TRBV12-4	CASSLFGDRGADYGYTF	TGTGCCAGCAGTTTATTCGGGGATCGGGGTGCCGACTATGGCTACACCTTC
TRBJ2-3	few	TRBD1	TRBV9	CASSVRDRGTDTQYF	TGTGCCAGCAGCGTCCGGGACAGGGGCACAGATACGCAGTATTTT
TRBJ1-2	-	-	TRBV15	CATSRRQKVLYGYTF	TGTGCCACCAGCAGAAGACAGAAGGTACTCTATGGCTACACCTTC
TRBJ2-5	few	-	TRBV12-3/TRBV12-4	CASSFTGGQTQYF	TGTGCCAGCAGTTTTACTGGCGGGCAGACCCAGTACTTC
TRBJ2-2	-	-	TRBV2	CASRKTATGELFF	TGTGCCAGCAGGAAGACAGCCACCGGGGAGCTGTTTTTT
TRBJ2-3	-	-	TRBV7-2	CASRRLLRDTQYF	TGTGCCAGCAGAAGGCTACTCCGAGATACGCAGTATTTT
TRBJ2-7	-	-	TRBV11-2	CASSFSGTPTYEQYF	TGTGCCAGCAGCTTCTCAGGGACCCCGACCTACGAGCAGTACTTC
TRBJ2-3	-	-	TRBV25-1	CASSEWGQGDTQYF	TGTGCCAGCAGTGAATGGGGTCAGGGAGATACGCAGTATTTT
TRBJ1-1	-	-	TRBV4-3	CASSQDHGGMTEAFF	TGCGCCAGCAGCCAAGATCATGGGGGAATGACTGAAGCTTTCTTT
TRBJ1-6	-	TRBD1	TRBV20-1	CSATPLGQGGNSPLHF	TGCAGTGCTACTCCTTTGGGACAGGGAGGAAATTCACCCCTCCACTTT
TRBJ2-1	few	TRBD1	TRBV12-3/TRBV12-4	CAIDRERQFF	TGTGCCATAGACAGGGAACGGCAGTTCTTC
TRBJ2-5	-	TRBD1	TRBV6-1	CASSTGTGLETQYF	TGTGCCAGCAGCACCGGGACAGGGTTGGAGACCCAGTACTTC
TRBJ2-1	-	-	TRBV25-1	CASSELSSGYYEQFF	TGTGCCAGCAGTGAACTTTCGTCAGGGTACTATGAGCAGTTCTTC
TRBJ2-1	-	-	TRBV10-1	CASRREPRGEQFF	TGCGCCAGCAGACGAGAACCCAGGGGTGAGCAGTTCTTC
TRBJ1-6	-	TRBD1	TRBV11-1	CASSFPTGRNSPLHF	TGTGCCAGCAGCTTCCCGACAGGGAGAAATTCACCCCTCCACTTT
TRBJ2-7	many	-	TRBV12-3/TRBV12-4	CASSRGASIDYEQYF	TGTGCCAGCAGTCGGGGGGCCTCAATCGACTACGAGCAGTACTTC
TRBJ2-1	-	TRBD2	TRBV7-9	CASSFTGGGNEQFF	TGTGCCAGCAGCTTCACCGGGGGGGGGAATGAGCAGTTCTTC
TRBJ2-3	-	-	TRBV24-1	CATSDLGQGTDTQYF	TGTGCCACCAGTGATTTGGGGCAGGGCACAGATACGCAGTATTTT
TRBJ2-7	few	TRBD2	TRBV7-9	CASSLVSGGEQYF	TGTGCCAGCAGCTTAGTGTCGGGGGGTGAGCAGTACTTC
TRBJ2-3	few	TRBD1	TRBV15	CATSRSPTGDGDTQYF	TGTGCCACCAGCAGATCTCCGACAGGGGATGGGGATACGCAGTATTTT
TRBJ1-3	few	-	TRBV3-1	CASSQDPLAGNTIYF	TGTGCCAGCAGCCAAGACCCCTTAGCTGGAAACACCATATATTTT
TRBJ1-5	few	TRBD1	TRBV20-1	CSASLPGTGAQPQHF	TGCAGTGCTAGTTTACCCGGGACAGGCGCGCAGCCCCAGCATTTT
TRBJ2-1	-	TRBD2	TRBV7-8	CASSPTRWGGGDNEQFF	TGTGCCAGCAGCCCCACAAGGTGGGGCGGGGGGGACAATGAGCAGTTCTTC
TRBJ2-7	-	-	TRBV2	CASSRGRGHEQYF	TGTGCCAGCAGTCGGGGCAGGGGCCACGAGCAGTACTTC
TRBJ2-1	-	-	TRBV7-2	CASTQGGAEQFF	TGTGCCAGCACCCAGGGGGGAGCTGAGCAGTTCTTC
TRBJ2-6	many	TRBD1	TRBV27	CASSIQGVAGANVLTF	TGTGCCAGCAGTATACAGGGGGTAGCTGGGGCCAACGTCCTGACTTTC
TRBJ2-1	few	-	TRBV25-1	CASSRPSFYSYNEQFF	TGTGCCAGCAGTCGACCTTCCTTCTACTCCTACAATGAGCAGTTCTTC
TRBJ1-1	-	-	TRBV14	CASGLLGAEAFF	TGTGCCAGCGGCCTCTTGGGGGCTGAAGCTTTCTTT
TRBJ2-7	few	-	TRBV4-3	CASSQGDEAYEQYF	TGCGCCAGCAGCCAAGGGGACGAAGCCTACGAGCAGTACTTC
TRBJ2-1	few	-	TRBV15	CATSPRGLHNEQFF	TGTGCCACCAGCCCCCGGGGACTCCACAATGAGCAGTTCTTC
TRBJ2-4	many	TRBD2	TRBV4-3	CASSQVVAGEAKNIQYF	TGCGCCAGCAGCCAAGTGGTGGCGGGAGAGGCCAAAAACATTCAGTACTTC
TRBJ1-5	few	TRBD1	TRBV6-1	CATSGQGYQPQHF	TGTGCCACTTCGGGACAGGGCTATCAGCCCCAGCATTTT
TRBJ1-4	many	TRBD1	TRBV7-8	CASSPEQGFHEKLFF	TGTGCCAGCAGCCCCGAACAGGGGTTCCATGAAAAACTGTTTTTT
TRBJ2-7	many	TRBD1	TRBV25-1	CASGQGYEQYF	TGTGCCAGCGGACAGGGCTACGAGCAGTACTTC
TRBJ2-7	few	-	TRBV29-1	CSVAVASSYEQYF	TGCAGCGTTGCGGTGGCGTCGTCCTACGAGCAGTACTTC
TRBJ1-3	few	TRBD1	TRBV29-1	CSVERGTGGNTIYF	TGCAGCGTTGAACGGGGGACAGGGGGAAACACCATATATTTT
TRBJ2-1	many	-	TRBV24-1	CATSDPDSGVGAYNEQFF	TGTGCCACCAGTGATCCAGACTCGGGAGTGGGGGCCTACAATGAGCAGTTCTTC
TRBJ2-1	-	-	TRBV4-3	CASSQELADSYNEQFF	TGCGCCAGCAGCCAAGAATTGGCGGACTCCTACAATGAGCAGTTCTTC
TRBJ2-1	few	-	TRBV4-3	CASSQAYQIYNEQFF	TGCGCCAGCAGCCAAGCGTACCAGATCTACAATGAGCAGTTCTTC
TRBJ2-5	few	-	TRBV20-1	CSARREQETQYF	TGCAGTGCTAGACGGGAACAAGAGACCCAGTACTTC
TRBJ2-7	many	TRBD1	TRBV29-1	CSVINRDSSNEQYF	TGCAGCGTTATAAATAGGGACAGTAGCAACGAGCAGTACTTC
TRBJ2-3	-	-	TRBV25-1	CASSERRITDTQYF	TGTGCCAGCAGTGAACGGCGAATCACAGATACGCAGTATTTT
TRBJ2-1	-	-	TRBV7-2	CASTPGGPYNEQFF	TGTGCCAGCACCCCCGGGGGGCCCTACAATGAGCAGTTCTTC
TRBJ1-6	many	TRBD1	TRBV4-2	CASSLGTGYNSPLHF	TGTGCCAGCAGCCTGGGGACAGGCTATAATTCACCCCTCCACTTT
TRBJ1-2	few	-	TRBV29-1	CSVEEGRGSNYGYTF	TGCAGCGTTGAAGAGGGGCGCGGATCCAACTATGGCTACACCTTC